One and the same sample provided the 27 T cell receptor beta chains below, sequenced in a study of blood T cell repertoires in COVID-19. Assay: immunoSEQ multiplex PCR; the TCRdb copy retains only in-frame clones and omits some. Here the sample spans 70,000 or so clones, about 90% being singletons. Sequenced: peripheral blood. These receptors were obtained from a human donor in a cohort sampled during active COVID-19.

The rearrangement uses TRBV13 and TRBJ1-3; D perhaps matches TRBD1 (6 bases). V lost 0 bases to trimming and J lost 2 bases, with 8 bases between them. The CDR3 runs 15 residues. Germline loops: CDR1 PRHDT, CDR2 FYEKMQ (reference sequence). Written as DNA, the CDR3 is TGTGCCAGCAGCTTAGGGCAGGGGCCTGGAAACACCATATATTTT. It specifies CASSLGQGPGNTIYF.

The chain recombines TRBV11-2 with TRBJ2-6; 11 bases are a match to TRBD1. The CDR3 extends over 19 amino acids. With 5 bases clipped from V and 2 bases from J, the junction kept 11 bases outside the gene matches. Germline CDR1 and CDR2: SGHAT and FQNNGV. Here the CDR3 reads CASSPKRTGGQTGANVLTF. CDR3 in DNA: TGTGCCAGCAGCCCTAAACGGACAGGGGGCCAGACTGGGGCCAACGTCCTGACTTTC. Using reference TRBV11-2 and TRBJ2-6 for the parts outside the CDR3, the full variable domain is EAGVAQSPRYKIIEKRQSVAFWCNPISGHATLYWYQQILGQGPKLLIQFQNNGVVDDSQLPKDRFSAERLKGVDSTLKIQPAKLEDSAVYLCASSPKRTGGQTGANVLTFGAGSRLTVL.

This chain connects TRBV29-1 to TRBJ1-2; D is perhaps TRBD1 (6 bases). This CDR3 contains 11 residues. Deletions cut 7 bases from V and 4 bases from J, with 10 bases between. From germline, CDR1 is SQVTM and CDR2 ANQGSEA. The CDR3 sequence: CSDRTVYGYTF. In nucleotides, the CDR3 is TGCAGCGATAGGACAGTCTATGGCTACACCTTC.

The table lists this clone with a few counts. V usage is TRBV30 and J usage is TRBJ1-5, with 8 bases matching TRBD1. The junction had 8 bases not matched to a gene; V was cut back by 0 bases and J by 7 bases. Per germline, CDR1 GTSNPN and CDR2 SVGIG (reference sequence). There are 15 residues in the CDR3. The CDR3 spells CAWSVQQGVGQPQHF. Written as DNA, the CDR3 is TGTGCCTGGAGTGTACAACAGGGGGTAGGCCAGCCCCAGCATTTT.

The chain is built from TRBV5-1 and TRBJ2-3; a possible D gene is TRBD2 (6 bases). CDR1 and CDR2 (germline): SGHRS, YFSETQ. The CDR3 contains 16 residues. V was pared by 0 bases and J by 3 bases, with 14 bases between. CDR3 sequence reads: CASSLAGGFKTDTQYF. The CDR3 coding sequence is TGCGCCAGCAGCTTGGCCGGGGGTTTTAAGACAGATACGCAGTATTTT.

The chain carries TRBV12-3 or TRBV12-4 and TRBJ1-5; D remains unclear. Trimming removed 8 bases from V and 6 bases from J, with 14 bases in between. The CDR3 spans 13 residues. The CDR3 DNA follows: TGTGCCAGCGCTCTCGAGGGAAGTCAGCCCCAGCATTTT. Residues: CASALEGSQPQHF.

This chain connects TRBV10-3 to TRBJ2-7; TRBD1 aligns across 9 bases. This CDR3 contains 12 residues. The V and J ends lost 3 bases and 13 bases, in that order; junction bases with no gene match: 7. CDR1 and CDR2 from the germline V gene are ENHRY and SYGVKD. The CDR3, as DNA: TGTGCCATCAGTGAAAACCGGGGACAGGGTTACTTC. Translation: CAISENRGQGYF.

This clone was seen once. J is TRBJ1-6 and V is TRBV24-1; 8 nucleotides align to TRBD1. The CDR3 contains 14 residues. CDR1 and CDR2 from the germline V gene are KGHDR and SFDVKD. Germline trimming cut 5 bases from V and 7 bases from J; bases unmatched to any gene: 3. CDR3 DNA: TGTGCCACCAGTGCCGGGACAGGAAATTCACCCCTCCACTTT. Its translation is CATSAGTGNSPLHF.

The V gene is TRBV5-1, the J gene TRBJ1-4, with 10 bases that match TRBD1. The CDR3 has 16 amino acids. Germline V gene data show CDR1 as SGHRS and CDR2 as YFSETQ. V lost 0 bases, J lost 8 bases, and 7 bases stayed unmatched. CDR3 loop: CASSLGDRGRQEKLFF. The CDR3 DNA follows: TGCGCCAGCAGCTTGGGGGACAGGGGCCGTCAAGAAAAACTGTTTTTT.

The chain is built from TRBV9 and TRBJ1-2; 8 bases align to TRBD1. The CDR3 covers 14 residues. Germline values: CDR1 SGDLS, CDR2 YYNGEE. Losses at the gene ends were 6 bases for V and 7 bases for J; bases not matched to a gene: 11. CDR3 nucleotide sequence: TGTGCCAGCATCCCGTTAGACAGGGGTGGTGGCTACACCTTC. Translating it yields CASIPLDRGGGYTF. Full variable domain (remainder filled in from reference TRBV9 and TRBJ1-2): DSGVTQTPKHLITATGQRVTLRCSPRSGDLSVYWYQQSLDQGLQFLIQYYNGEERAKGNILERFSAQQFPDLHSELNLSSLELGDSALYFCASIPLDRGGGYTFGSGTRLTVV.

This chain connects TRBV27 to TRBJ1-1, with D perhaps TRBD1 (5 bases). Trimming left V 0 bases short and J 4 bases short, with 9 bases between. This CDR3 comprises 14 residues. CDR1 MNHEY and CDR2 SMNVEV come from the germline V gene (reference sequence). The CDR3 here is CASSLSPQGTEAFF. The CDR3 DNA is TGTGCCAGCAGTTTATCGCCCCAGGGCACTGAAGCTTTCTTT.

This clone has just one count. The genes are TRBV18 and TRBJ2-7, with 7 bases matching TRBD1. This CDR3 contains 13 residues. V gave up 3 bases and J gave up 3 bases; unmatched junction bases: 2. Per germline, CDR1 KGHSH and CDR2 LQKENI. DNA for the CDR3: TGTGCCAGCTCACCCGGGACAGACTACGAGCAGTACTTC. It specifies CASSPGTDYEQYF.

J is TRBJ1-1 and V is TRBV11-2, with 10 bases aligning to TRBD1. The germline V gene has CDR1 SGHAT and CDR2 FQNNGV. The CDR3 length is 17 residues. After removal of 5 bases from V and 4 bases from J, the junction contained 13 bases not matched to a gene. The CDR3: CASSLLRGQGRTTEAFF. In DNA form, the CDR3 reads TGTGCCAGCAGCCTACTACGGGGACAGGGGCGGACCACTGAAGCTTTCTTT.

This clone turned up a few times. The CDR3 protein is CASSLNAGVNSPLHF. The CDR3 DNA sequence: TGTGCCAGCAGCTTAAACGCGGGAGTGAATTCACCCCTCCACTTT. This chain connects TRBV11-2 to TRBJ1-6; D gene ambiguous. Trimming stripped 2 bases from V and 7 bases from J, with 12 bases between. Germline CDR1 SGHAT, CDR2 FQNNGV. The CDR3 consists of 15 residues.

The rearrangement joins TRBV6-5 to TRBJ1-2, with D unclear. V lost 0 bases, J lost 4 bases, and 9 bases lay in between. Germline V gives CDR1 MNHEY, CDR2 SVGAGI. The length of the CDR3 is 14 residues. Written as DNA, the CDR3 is TGTGCCAGCAGTTACTCGAAACGGAGCTATGGCTACACCTTC. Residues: CASSYSKRSYGYTF.

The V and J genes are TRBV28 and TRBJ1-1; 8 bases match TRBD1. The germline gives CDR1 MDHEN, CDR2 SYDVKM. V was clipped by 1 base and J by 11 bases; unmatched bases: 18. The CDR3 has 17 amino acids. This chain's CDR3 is CASSLYPLNGQGAGAFF. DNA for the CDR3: TGTGCCAGCAGTTTATATCCCCTCAATGGGCAGGGGGCGGGGGCTTTCTTT.

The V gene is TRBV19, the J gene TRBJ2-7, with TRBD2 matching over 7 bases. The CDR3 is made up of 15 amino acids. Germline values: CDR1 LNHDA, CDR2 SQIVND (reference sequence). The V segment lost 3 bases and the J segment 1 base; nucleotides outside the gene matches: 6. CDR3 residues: CASSMPREGSYEQYF. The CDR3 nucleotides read TGTGCCAGTAGTATGCCCAGGGAGGGATCCTACGAGCAGTACTTC.

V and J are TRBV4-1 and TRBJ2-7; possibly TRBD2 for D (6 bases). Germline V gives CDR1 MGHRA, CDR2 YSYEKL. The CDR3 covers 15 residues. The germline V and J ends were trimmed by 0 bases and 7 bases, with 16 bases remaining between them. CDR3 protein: CASSQELRNRGEQYF. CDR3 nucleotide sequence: TGCGCCAGCAGCCAAGAACTCCGCAACCGGGGGGAGCAGTACTTC.

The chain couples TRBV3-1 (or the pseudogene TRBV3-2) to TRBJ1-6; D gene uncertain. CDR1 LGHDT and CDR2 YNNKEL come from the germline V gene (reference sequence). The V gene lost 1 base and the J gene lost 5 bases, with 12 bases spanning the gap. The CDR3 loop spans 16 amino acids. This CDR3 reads CASSQGVTRNNSPLHF. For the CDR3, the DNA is TGTGCCAGCAGCCAAGGGGTGACACGCAATAATTCACCCCTCCACTTT.

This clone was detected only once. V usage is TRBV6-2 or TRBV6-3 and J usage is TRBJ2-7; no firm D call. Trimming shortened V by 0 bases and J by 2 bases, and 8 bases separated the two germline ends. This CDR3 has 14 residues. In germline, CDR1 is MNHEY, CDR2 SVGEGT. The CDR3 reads CASSYSGTTYEQYF. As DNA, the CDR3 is TGTGCCAGCAGTTACTCGGGCACCACCTACGAGCAGTACTTC.

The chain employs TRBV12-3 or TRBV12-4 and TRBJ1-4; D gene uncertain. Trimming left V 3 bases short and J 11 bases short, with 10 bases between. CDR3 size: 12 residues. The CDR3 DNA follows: TGTGCCAGCAGTTTGGCGGCAAGGAAACTGTTTTTT. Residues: CASSLAARKLFF.

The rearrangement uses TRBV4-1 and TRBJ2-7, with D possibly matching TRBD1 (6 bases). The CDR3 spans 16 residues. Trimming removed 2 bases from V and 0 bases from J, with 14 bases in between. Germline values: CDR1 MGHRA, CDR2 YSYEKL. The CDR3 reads CASSQSRDKSSYEQYF. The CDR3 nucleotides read TGCGCCAGCAGCCAATCCCGGGACAAGAGCTCCTACGAGCAGTACTTC.

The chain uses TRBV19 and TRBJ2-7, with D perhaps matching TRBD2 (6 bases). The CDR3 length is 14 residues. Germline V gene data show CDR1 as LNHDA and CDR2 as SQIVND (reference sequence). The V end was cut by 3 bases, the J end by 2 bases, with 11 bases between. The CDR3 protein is CASSMYGGAYEQYF. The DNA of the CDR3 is TGTGCCAGTAGTATGTACGGGGGAGCCTACGAGCAGTACTTC.

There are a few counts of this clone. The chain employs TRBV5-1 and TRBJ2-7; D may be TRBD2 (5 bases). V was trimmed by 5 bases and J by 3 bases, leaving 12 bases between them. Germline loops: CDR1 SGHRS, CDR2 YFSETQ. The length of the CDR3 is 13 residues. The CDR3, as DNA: TGCGCCAGCAGACTTGGACGGGGCTACGAGCAGTACTTC. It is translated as CASRLGRGYEQYF.

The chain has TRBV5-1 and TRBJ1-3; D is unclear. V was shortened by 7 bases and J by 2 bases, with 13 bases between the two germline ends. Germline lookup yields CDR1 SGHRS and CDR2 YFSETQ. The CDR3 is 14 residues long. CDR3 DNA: TGCGCCAGCGCCCCGGGGTACGCTGGAAACACCATATATTTT. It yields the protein CASAPGYAGNTIYF.

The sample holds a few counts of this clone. CDR3: CASSLRSRGQGEKLFF. CDR3 nucleotide sequence: TGCGCCAGCAGCTTGCGTAGTAGGGGTCAAGGGGAAAAACTGTTTTTT. This chain links TRBV5-1 with TRBJ1-4, with D tentatively TRBD1 (5 bases). V was pared by 1 base and J by 8 bases, with 18 bases between. Germline V gene data show CDR1 as SGHRS and CDR2 as YFSETQ. This CDR3 spans 16 amino acids.

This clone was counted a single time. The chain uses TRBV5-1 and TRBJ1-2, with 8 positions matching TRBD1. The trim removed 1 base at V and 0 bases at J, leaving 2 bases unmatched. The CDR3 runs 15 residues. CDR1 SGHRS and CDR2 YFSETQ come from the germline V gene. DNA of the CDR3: TGCGCCAGCAGCTTGCCGGACAGGGCTAACTATGGCTACACCTTC. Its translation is CASSLPDRANYGYTF.